This T cell receptor (beta chain) was retrieved from a study of PD-1 blockade in classical Hodgkin lymphoma (dated by TCRdb to 2019 to 2021). Describing the broader study: Nivolumab dosing was 3 mg/kg intravenously every 2 weeks, continuing until either disease progression or unacceptable toxicity. The study used CyTOF and TCR beta sequencing to define a peripheral blood immune signature of response to PD-1 blockade in classical Hodgkin lymphoma. Results the study describes overall, beyond this receptor: A significant rise by C4D1 was seen in CD4+ but not CD8+ TCR diversity (p=0.0027 vs p=0.16), with the rise being most apparent in complete responders (p=0.02). Lower diversity was observed in patients in whom nivolumab was started less than 1 year after ASCT, and these patients were excluded from later analyses so that confounding by immune reconstitution would be avoided. Baseline TCR diversity was reported to be lower in newly diagnosed patients than in healthy donors and to be lower still in relapsed/refractory patients. The study covered only a single clinical trial cohort, and the causes of the repertoire differences, possibly disease activity or prior therapy, were still not defined. Among trial patients, those achieving complete response had baseline diversity similar to that of newly diagnosed patients, while diversity was significantly lower in partial responders and progressors.

The Qiagen DNeasy kit was used to extract genomic DNA from unsorted PBMCs and from the negatively selected CD4+ and CD8+ fractions. Amplification of TCR beta CDR3 regions was done by immunoSEQ multiplex PCR with primers that anneal to V and J segments. A synthetic immune receptor repertoire was used to minimize amplification bias, and remaining bias was computationally removed after sequencing. The study's own analysis went as follows. Custom Python scripts were used to quantify repertoire diversity as the Shannon entropy index. Unsorted, CD4+ and CD8+ repertoires were analyzed separately, except for combined analyses in which CD4+ and CD8+ sequences were merged in silico. A clone was considered expanded if an increase in frequency of at least 2-fold after treatment relative to C1D1 was found, and a pseudocount of 0.5 was applied to clones undetected at baseline. Singleton clones were defined as clones with 0 or 1 copy at C1D1, and non-singleton clones were defined as clones with 2 or more copies. Clones expanded in unsorted samples were labelled as CD4+, CD8+ or unknown by matching protein sequences in sorted samples from the same patient. Wilcoxon tests on paired samples were used to test diversity changes from C1D1 to C4D1. TCRdb took this table from immuneACCESS and kept in-frame rearrangements with V and J called. Such tables lack part of the clones; where checked against another copy, unresolved V genes explain under half of the gap, and the rest is unexplained. The DNA gave D and trimming, while V, J and clone size come from that table. The sample includes over 50,000 clones, with around 85% observed a single time. About 16% of the sample rests with the top ten.

From a lookup of the germline V gene, CDR1 and CDR2 are SGHDT and YYEEEE. From its cysteine to its phenylalanine, the CDR3 spans 15 amino acids. The read is trimmed to its CDR3 DNA, 45 bases read in frame from base 1. V lost 0 bases and J lost 6 bases, and the count of bases not matched to a germline gene is 3. This clone was detected a few times. The antigen it binds to is not known. No base-level quality is on record; no much larger clone is a single base apart. Other DNA sequences in the same sample also yield this CDR3. The sample's time point label, in plain terms: cycle 1 day 1 (C1D1), immediately before nivolumab initiation. Relapse after autologous stem cell transplantation had occurred in all trial patients, and cohorts A, B and C were distinguished by prior brentuximab vedotin exposure. The trial cohort was composed of under 70 patients with relapsed/refractory classical Hodgkin lymphoma, for whom complete response, partial response or progressive disease was recorded as best overall response. Trial patients were treated with single-agent nivolumab in the multi-cohort phase II CheckMate 205 trial. Best overall response was determined by an independent review committee according to the 2007 International Working Group response criteria. Trial PBMCs were collected just before the start of nivolumab (C1D1) and during therapy at cycle 2 day 1 and cycle 4 day 1. After peripheral blood was drawn into 8 mL Vacutainer Cell Preparation Tubes, PBMCs were isolated by centrifugation and then cryopreserved.

This specimen consisted of peripheral blood mononuclear cells (PBMCs), obtained at baseline. The chain joins TRBV5-6 to TRBJ2-5; the junction holds 12 bases that match TRBD1. The receptor was isolated from a human donor with classical Hodgkin lymphoma. The DNA is TGTGCCAGCAGCTTGGTCGGGACAGGGGGCAAGACCCAGTACTTC. Its translation reads: CASSLVGTGGKTQYF.